Each of the 26 T cell receptor beta chains below was sequenced from the same sample in a study of brain T cells in children with intractable seizures. TCRdb's copy holds only in-frame clones and misses some; the assay was immunoSEQ multiplex PCR. The sample holds about 350,000 clones, about 94% seen once. Noted time point: blood from clinic visit 5 months post-surgery; TSC patient then seizure free. Material: peripheral blood, obtained roughly 5 months after surgery. Source of these receptors: a boy under two years old with tuberous sclerosis and intractable seizures.

The rearrangement uses TRBV5-4 and TRBJ2-2; the D call may be TRBD1 or TRBD2 (6 bases each). The CDR3 loop spans 15 amino acids. Germline V gives CDR1 SGHNT, CDR2 YYREEE (reference sequence). Trimming stripped 1 base from V and 3 bases from J, with 10 bases between. CDR3 DNA sequence: TGTGCCAGCAGCTTGCCGGGGGCGCACACCGGGGAGCTGTTTTTT. This gives the protein CASSLPGAHTGELFF.

The CDR3 loop reads CASSLDREPYNEQFF. The CDR3 DNA reads TGTGCCAGCAGTCTCGACAGGGAACCCTACAATGAGCAGTTCTTC. This chain connects TRBV2 to TRBJ2-1; 7 nucleotides agree with TRBD1. Germline CDR1 is SNHLY and CDR2 is FYNNEI. The V segment lost 5 bases and the J segment 2 bases; nucleotides outside the gene matches: 6. This CDR3 has 15 amino acids.

The chain has TRBV29-1 and TRBJ2-5; 8 nucleotides agree with TRBD2. With V trimmed by 4 bases and J by 5 bases, 3 bases remained unmatched. Germline CDR1 SQVTM, CDR2 ANQGSEA. The CDR3 contains 12 residues. The DNA for the CDR3 is TGCAGCGTTGGACCGGGAGGGGAGACCCAGTACTTC. Translating gives CSVGPGGETQYF.

The chain couples TRBV5-4 to TRBJ2-5, with TRBD1 identical over 7 bases. Germline trimming cut 5 bases from V and 2 bases from J; bases unmatched to any gene: 3. This CDR3 region has 13 residues. Germline CDR1 SGHNT, CDR2 YYREEE (reference sequence). The CDR3 nucleotides are TGTGCCAGCAGATCCAGGGGGCAAGAGACCCAGTACTTC. The encoded protein is CASRSRGQETQYF.

This chain uses TRBV18 with TRBJ1-1; 9 positions match TRBD1. V dropped 3 bases and J dropped 6; count of bases not matched to a gene: 5. The germline V gene has CDR1 KGHSH and CDR2 LQKENI. The CDR3 spans 14 residues. The CDR3 is CASSPKGQGSEAFF. CDR3 sequence (DNA): TGTGCCAGCTCACCGAAAGGACAGGGGTCTGAAGCTTTCTTT. The full variable domain, its missing parts supplied by reference TRBV18 and TRBJ1-1, is NAGVMQNPRHLVRRRGQEARLRCSPMKGHSHVYWYRQLPEEGLKFMVYLQKENIIDESGMPKERFSAEFPKEGPSILRIQQVVRGDSAAYFCASSPKGQGSEAFFGQGTRLTVV.

The J gene is TRBJ2-1, the V gene TRBV5-5, with a tentative D call TRBD2 (6 bases). Germline V gene sequence: CDR1 SGHKS, CDR2 YYEKEE (reference sequence). V was cut by 4 bases and J by 0 bases, with 14 bases left in between. The CDR3 consists of 16 residues. CDR3 bases: TGTGCCAGCAGCACCCACCCCGGGAGCTCCTACAATGAGCAGTTCTTC. Amino acid sequence: CASSTHPGSSYNEQFF. Using reference TRBV5-5 and TRBJ2-1 for the parts outside the CDR3, the full variable domain is DAGVTQSPTHLIKTRGQQVTLRCSPISGHKSVSWYQQVLGQGPQFIFQYYEKEERGRGNFPDRFSARQFPNYSSELNVNALLLGDSALYLCASSTHPGSSYNEQFFGPGTRLTVL.

V usage is TRBV12-5 and J usage is TRBJ2-5; the D is unclear. The V gene's germline CDR1 is LGHNT and CDR2 FRNRAP. CDR3 length: 16 amino acids. V shed 0 bases and J shed 4 bases, with 15 bases lying between them. CDR3 DNA sequence: TGTGCTAGTGGTTTGGTACGGTTAGGGTTTACAGAGACCCAGTACTTC. It translates to CASGLVRLGFTETQYF.

DNA for the CDR3: TGTGCCAGCAGGTCGAGGGGGTATAGCAATCAGCCCCAGCATTTT. This sequence encodes CASRSRGYSNQPQHF. J is TRBJ1-5 and V is TRBV27, with D possibly being TRBD1 (6 bases). CDR3 length equals 15 residues. Trimming cost V 6 bases and J 0 bases, with 12 bases left between them. CDR1 is MNHEY, CDR2 SMNVEV, per germline (reference sequence).

J is TRBJ2-3 and V is TRBV10-3; the D is unclear. Germline CDR1 and CDR2: ENHRY and SYGVKD. CDR3 size: 13 residues. The V end was cut by 3 bases, the J end by 4 bases, with 8 bases between. The DNA of the CDR3 is TGTGCCATCAGTGAAAGAAAGGCAGATACGCAGTATTTT. Its translation: CAISERKADTQYF.

V usage is TRBV28 and J usage is TRBJ2-5; possibly TRBD2 for D (7 bases). In germline, CDR1 is MDHEN, CDR2 SYDVKM. With 3 bases removed from V and 5 bases from J, the gap between germline ends came to 13 bases. The CDR3 spans 14 residues. CDR3 in amino acids: CASSFREGGETQYF. In DNA form, the CDR3 reads TGTGCCAGCAGTTTTCGCGAGGGGGGGGAGACCCAGTACTTC.

The chain couples TRBV5-8 to TRBJ2-5; possible D gene TRBD1, 6 bases. Germline assignment: CDR1 SGHTS and CDR2 YDEGEE. The V end was cut by 1 base, the J end by 5 bases, with 12 bases between. The CDR3 runs 14 residues. CDR3 nucleotide sequence: TGTGCCAGCAGCTTGACAGGGTTGTTGGAGACCCAGTACTTC. It specifies CASSLTGLLETQYF.

This clone was counted a single time. V is TRBV9 and J is TRBJ2-5; perhaps TRBD2 as D (6 bases). The V gene lost 0 bases and the J gene lost 5 bases, with 11 bases spanning the gap. The CDR3 runs to 14 residues. Germline V gene sequence: CDR1 SGDLS, CDR2 YYNGEE. The CDR3 spells CASSVGPSAETQYF. As DNA, the CDR3 is TGTGCCAGCAGCGTAGGCCCTAGCGCCGAGACCCAGTACTTC.

This sequence joins TRBV7-2 and TRBJ2-7; 10 bases are a match to TRBD1. Germline lookup yields CDR1 SGHTA and CDR2 FQGNSA. With V trimmed by 2 bases and J by 7 bases, 14 bases remained unmatched. This CDR3 is 17 amino acids long. CDR3 loop: CASSLIVGTGASWEQYF. DNA for the CDR3: TGTGCCAGCAGCTTAATCGTCGGGACAGGGGCCTCCTGGGAGCAGTACTTC.

The table lists this clone with many counts. The V and J genes are TRBV27 and TRBJ1-2, with no clear D. The V gene lost 8 bases and the J gene lost 3 bases, with 10 bases spanning the gap. CDR1 is MNHEY and CDR2 is SMNVEV in the germline V gene (reference sequence). The CDR3 contains 12 residues. The CDR3 DNA follows: TGTGCCAGCCATTCAGCTTACTATGGCTACACCTTC. Encoded protein: CASHSAYYGYTF.

The CDR3 DNA sequence: TGTGCCACCAGTGATCCATCCGGGGCTGCAGATACGCAGTATTTT. This encodes CATSDPSGAADTQYF. The genes are TRBV24-1 and TRBJ2-3; either TRBD1 or TRBD2 may supply D (5 bases each). Germline-derived CDR1 and CDR2 are KGHDR and SFDVKD. Trimming shortened V by 3 bases and J by 4 bases, and 13 bases separated the two germline ends. The CDR3 length is 15 residues.

This clone was seen a few times. Other DNA sequences in the same sample also yield this CDR3. CDR3 DNA: TGTGCCAGCAGTCCCGGACAGACCCAAGAGACCCAGTACTTC. Its translation is CASSPGQTQETQYF. The chain carries TRBV28 and TRBJ2-5; tentatively, D is TRBD1 (6 bases). The CDR3 extends over 14 amino acids. The V gene's germline CDR1 is MDHEN and CDR2 SYDVKM. Trimming took 5 bases from V and 1 from J, leaving 11 bases between them.

The DNA of the CDR3 is TGTGCCAGTAGTATAGCTAGCGGGATCAATGAGCAGTTCTTC. Translating it yields CASSIASGINEQFF. The V and J genes are TRBV19 and TRBJ2-1; 9 positions match TRBD2. The CDR3 has 14 residues. The germline CDR1 and CDR2 sequences are LNHDA and SQIVND (reference sequence). Unmatched junction bases numbered 1, after V lost 1 base and J lost 6 bases.

V and J are TRBV25-1 and TRBJ2-7; maybe TRBD2 (5 bases). Trimming cost V 2 bases and J 4 bases, with 9 bases left between them. The CDR3 totals 13 residues. Germline V gene lookup returns CDR1 MGHDK and CDR2 SYGVNS. CDR3 amino acids: CASSEDYIYEQYF. The CDR3 bases are TGTGCCAGCAGTGAAGACTATATTTACGAGCAGTACTTC.

This clone is a singleton in its sample. The chain couples TRBV6-4 to TRBJ1-6; D not resolved. Germline V gene lookup returns CDR1 MRHNA and CDR2 SNTAGT. The ends were cut back, 4 bases at V and 9 bases at J, with 10 bases in the middle. The CDR3 extends over 13 amino acids. The CDR3: CASSVERGSPLHF. Written as DNA, the CDR3 is TGTGCCAGCAGTGTCGAGAGAGGTTCACCCCTCCACTTT.

This chain uses TRBV5-4 with TRBJ2-1; D is unclear. V gave up 4 bases and J gave up 3 bases, with 14 bases separating them. The CDR3 extends over 15 amino acids. CDR1 SGHNT and CDR2 YYREEE come from the germline V gene (reference sequence). CDR3: CASSHEDQHYNEQFF. Written as DNA, the CDR3 is TGTGCCAGCAGCCACGAAGACCAGCACTACAATGAGCAGTTCTTC. Together with reference TRBV5-4 and TRBJ2-1, the CDR3 gives the full variable domain: ETGVTQSPTHLIKTRGQQVTLRCSSQSGHNTVSWYQQALGQGPQFIFQYYREEENGRGNFPPRFSGLQFPNYSSELNVNALELDDSALYLCASSHEDQHYNEQFFGPGTRLTVL.

V usage is TRBV7-2 and J usage is TRBJ1-5; D not certain. CDR3 length: 13 residues. The germline V gene encodes CDR1 SGHTA and CDR2 FQGNSA. Between the trimmed V and J ends, which lost 2 bases and 9 bases, there was a span of 11 bases. CDR3 loop: CASSLPSYGPQHF. The CDR3 DNA sequence: TGTGCCAGCAGCTTACCCTCATATGGGCCCCAGCATTTT.

The chain uses TRBV5-1 and TRBJ1-1; TRBD1 matches at 7 bases. Trimming cost V 0 bases and J 6 bases; bases outside gene matches: 5. Germline V CDR1 and CDR2: SGHRS, YFSETQ. This CDR3 contains 14 residues. The CDR3 reads CASSLGTGLAEAFF. In nucleotides, the CDR3 is TGCGCCAGCAGCTTGGGGACAGGTTTGGCTGAAGCTTTCTTT.

This chain connects TRBV19 to TRBJ1-5, with TRBD1 matching over 9 bases. The trim removed 10 bases at V and 2 bases at J, leaving 6 bases unmatched. The CDR3 consists of 14 residues. Germline loops: CDR1 LNHDA, CDR2 SQIVND (reference sequence). The CDR3 sequence: CATRDRVGNQPQHF. CDR3 DNA sequence: TGTGCCACCAGGGACAGGGTAGGCAATCAGCCCCAGCATTTT.

The genes are TRBV30 and TRBJ1-1, with D hard to call. V shed 4 bases and J shed 3 bases, with 9 bases lying between them. Per germline, CDR1 GTSNPN and CDR2 SVGIG (reference sequence). The CDR3 is 12 amino acids. CDR3 sequence: CAWKPVHTEAFF. CDR3 bases: TGTGCCTGGAAGCCGGTTCACACTGAAGCTTTCTTT.

This rearrangement joins TRBV27 to TRBJ1-2; 8 nucleotides line up with TRBD1. The CDR3 sequence is 16 residues long. V lost 2 bases to trimming and J lost 7 bases; unmatched junction nucleotides: 12. Germline CDR1 MNHEY, CDR2 SMNVEV (reference sequence). Written as DNA, the CDR3 is TGTGCCAGCAGTTTAGTGTATGCAGGGGGCGAGGGTGGCTACACCTTC. It encodes CASSLVYAGGEGGYTF.

The chain employs TRBV5-1 and TRBJ1-6, with D unresolved. This CDR3 is built from 15 residues. Trimming removed 3 bases from V and 4 bases from J, with 11 bases in between. The germline V gene has CDR1 SGHRS and CDR2 YFSETQ. CDR3 sequence (DNA): TGCGCCAGCAGCTCCGAAGACCCGTATAATTCACCCCTCCACTTT. Translation: CASSSEDPYNSPLHF.